The 8 T cell receptor beta chains below were found in one sample sequenced in a study of technical replicates of blood from a few donors. Assay used: immunoSEQ multiplex PCR; TCRdb lists only in-frame clones, some missing. This table holds tens of thousands of clones, roughly 94% found once. The sample consisted of T cells isolated from PBMCs. These TCRs come from a human donor in good health.

This rearrangement joins TRBV27 to TRBJ2-7; possibly TRBD1 for D (5 bases). Trimming took off 1 base at V and 2 bases at J, with 15 bases between the two ends. The germline gives CDR1 MNHEY, CDR2 SMNVEV (reference sequence). The CDR3 sequence is 16 residues long. The CDR3 nucleotides are TGTGCCAGCAGTTTATACACAGGTGCAACGGCCTACGAGCAGTACTTC. The encoded protein is CASSLYTGATAYEQYF.

This chain connects TRBV6-4 to TRBJ2-1; 10 nucleotides agree with TRBD2. Germline V gene data show CDR1 as MRHNA and CDR2 as SNTAGT. The CDR3 is made up of 15 amino acids. The V and J ends lost 3 bases and 2 bases, in that order; junction bases with no gene match: 1. The CDR3 loop reads CASSETSGAYNEQFF. For the CDR3, the DNA is TGTGCCAGCAGTGAAACTAGCGGGGCCTACAATGAGCAGTTCTTC.

This clone has a handful of counts. The chain couples TRBV9 to TRBJ1-3; the match to TRBD1 covers 12 bases. V dropped 0 bases and J dropped 8; count of bases not matched to a gene: 3. The CDR3 length is 15 residues. CDR1 SGDLS and CDR2 YYNGEE come from the germline V gene. The DNA of the CDR3 is TGTGCCAGCAGCGTAGAAGGGACAGGGGGCTACACCATATATTTT. This sequence encodes CASSVEGTGGYTIYF.

The genes are TRBV5-4 and TRBJ1-2; D might be TRBD1 (6 bases). V was pared by 9 bases and J by 0 bases, with 15 bases between. The CDR3 sequence is 14 residues long. The germline V gene has CDR1 SGHNT and CDR2 YYREEE (reference sequence). The CDR3 DNA sequence: TGTGCCACTTGCCGGGACACCTCTAACTATGGCTACACCTTC. It codes for CATCRDTSNYGYTF. Filled out from reference TRBV5-4 and TRBJ1-2, the complete variable domain reads ETGVTQSPTHLIKTRGQQVTLRCSSQSGHNTVSWYQQALGQGPQFIFQYYREEENGRGNFPPRFSGLQFPNYSSELNVNALELDDSALYLCATCRDTSNYGYTFGSGTRLTVV.

The V and J genes are TRBV15 and TRBJ2-7; the D gene is possibly TRBD2 (6 bases). Germline V gene data show CDR1 as LNHNV and CDR2 as YYDKDF (reference sequence). There are 15 residues in the CDR3. V was shortened by 1 base and J by 0 bases, with 10 bases between the two germline ends. The CDR3 coding sequence is TGTGCCACCAGCAGAGCCGCGGGGAGCTCCTACGAGCAGTACTTC. Translation gives CATSRAAGSSYEQYF.

Only one count was recorded for this clone. The CDR3 nucleotides are TGTGCCAGCAGTTGGACAGGCAATCAGCCCCAGCATTTT. Its protein product is CASSWTGNQPQHF. The chain joins TRBV27 to TRBJ1-5, with D possibly matching TRBD1 (6 bases). Germline V gene data show CDR1 as MNHEY and CDR2 as SMNVEV (reference sequence). CDR3 length: 13 amino acids. Deletions cut 4 bases from V and 2 bases from J, with 6 bases between.

Only one count was recorded for this clone. The chain couples TRBV6-5 to TRBJ2-7; 7 nucleotides line up with TRBD2. Germline V gives CDR1 MNHEY, CDR2 SVGAGI. The ends lost 4 bases at V and 4 bases at J; junction bases unmatched: 10. The CDR3 is 15 residues long. DNA of the CDR3: TGTGCCAGCAGTTTTCCGAGAGCGGGAAGGTACGAGCAGTACTTC. Its protein is CASSFPRAGRYEQYF.

The V and J genes are TRBV10-3 and TRBJ2-1; TRBD2 matches 13 bases. The length of the CDR3 is 15 residues. Trimming took 3 bases from V and 10 from J; bases not matched to a gene: 6. From germline, CDR1 is ENHRY and CDR2 SYGVKD. For the CDR3, the DNA is TGTGCCATCAGTGACCCTGGGACTAGCGGGGACGAGCAGTTCTTC. Translation gives CAISDPGTSGDEQFF.